This T cell receptor beta chain was profiled in a study of lymphopenia after photon versus proton radiotherapy. The study's findings and limits: Relative stability marked proton patients; photon patients lost diversity and naive cells. Authors raise, but do not show, better survival with proton therapy. After lymphocyte nadir, photon-treated repertoires showed oligoclonal expansion, especially CD8+ Temra.

Data came from immunoSEQ multiplex PCR; TCRdb stores just in-frame clones and leaves some out. This sample yields around 150,000 clones, of which 75% to 90% are seen a single time; about 4.7% belongs to the top ten. Germline-derived CDR1 and CDR2 are SGHKS and YYEKEE (reference sequence). V lost 2 bases to trimming and J lost 6 bases, with 21 bases between them. This CDR3 comprises 16 residues. For this clone: Antigen: not known.

The chain couples TRBV5-5 to TRBJ2-7; D remains ambiguous. The receptor comes from a man aged 50 to 60 with gastric cancer. This specimen consisted of peripheral blood, obtained from a patient treated with photon-based radiotherapy. The CDR3 coding sequence is TGTGCCAGCAGCTTTGTTGCCAGTCCCACTCTGGGCGAGCAGTACTTC. This encodes CASSFVASPTLGEQYF. The full variable domain, rest sourced from reference TRBV5-5 and TRBJ2-7, is DAGVTQSPTHLIKTRGQQVTLRCSPISGHKSVSWYQQVLGQGPQFIFQYYEKEERGRGNFPDRFSARQFPNYSSELNVNALLLGDSALYLCASSFVASPTLGEQYFGPGTRLTVT.